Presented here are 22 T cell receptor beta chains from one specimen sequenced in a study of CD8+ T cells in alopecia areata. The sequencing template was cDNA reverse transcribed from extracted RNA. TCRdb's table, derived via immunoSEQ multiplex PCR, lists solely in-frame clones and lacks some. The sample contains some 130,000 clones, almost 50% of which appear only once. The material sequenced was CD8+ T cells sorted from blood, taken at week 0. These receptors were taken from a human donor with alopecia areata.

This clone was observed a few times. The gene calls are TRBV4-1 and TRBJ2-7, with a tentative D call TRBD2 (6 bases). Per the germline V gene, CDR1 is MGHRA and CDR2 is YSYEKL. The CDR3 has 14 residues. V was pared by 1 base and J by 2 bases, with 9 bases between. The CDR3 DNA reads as TGCGCCAGCAGCCAAGGCGGCGGGACCTACGAGCAGTACTTC. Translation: CASSQGGGTYEQYF.

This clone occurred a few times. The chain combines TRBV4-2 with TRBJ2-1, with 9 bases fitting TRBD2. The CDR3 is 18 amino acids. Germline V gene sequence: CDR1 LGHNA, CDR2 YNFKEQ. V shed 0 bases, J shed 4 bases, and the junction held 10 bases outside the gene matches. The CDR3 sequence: CASSQEGLASEEYNEQFF. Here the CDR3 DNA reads TGTGCCAGCAGCCAAGAGGGACTAGCCTCCGAGGAGTACAATGAGCAGTTCTTC.

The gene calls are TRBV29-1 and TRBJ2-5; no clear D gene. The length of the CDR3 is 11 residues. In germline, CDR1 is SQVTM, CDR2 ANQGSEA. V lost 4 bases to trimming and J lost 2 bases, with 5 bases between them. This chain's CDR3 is CSVGQQETQYF. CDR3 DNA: TGCAGCGTTGGGCAGCAAGAGACCCAGTACTTC.

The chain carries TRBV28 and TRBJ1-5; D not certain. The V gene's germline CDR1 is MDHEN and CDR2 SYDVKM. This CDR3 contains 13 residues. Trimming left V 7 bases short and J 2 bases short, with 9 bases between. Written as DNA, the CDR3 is TGTGCCAGCACTGAGGCAGGCAATCAGCCCCAGCATTTT. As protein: CASTEAGNQPQHF.

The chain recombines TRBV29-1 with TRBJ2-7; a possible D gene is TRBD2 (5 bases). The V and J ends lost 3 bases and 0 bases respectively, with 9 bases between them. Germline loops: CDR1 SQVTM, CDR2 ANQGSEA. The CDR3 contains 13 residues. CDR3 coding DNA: TGCAGCGTTGATGGAGGTAGCTCCTACGAGCAGTACTTC. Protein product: CSVDGGSSYEQYF.

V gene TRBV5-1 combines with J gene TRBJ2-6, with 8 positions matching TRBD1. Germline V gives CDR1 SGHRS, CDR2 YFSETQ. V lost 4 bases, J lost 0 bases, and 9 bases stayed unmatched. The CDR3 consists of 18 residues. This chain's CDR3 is CASSRTGLTVSGANVLTF. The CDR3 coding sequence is TGCGCCAGCAGCCGGACAGGGCTAACTGTCTCTGGGGCCAACGTCCTGACTTTC.

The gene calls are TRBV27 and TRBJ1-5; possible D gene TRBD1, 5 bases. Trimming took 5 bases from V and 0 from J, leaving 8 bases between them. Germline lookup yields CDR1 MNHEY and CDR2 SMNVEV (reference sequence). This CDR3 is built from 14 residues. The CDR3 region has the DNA TGTGCCAGCAGTGACAGATATAGCAATCAGCCCCAGCATTTT. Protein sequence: CASSDRYSNQPQHF.

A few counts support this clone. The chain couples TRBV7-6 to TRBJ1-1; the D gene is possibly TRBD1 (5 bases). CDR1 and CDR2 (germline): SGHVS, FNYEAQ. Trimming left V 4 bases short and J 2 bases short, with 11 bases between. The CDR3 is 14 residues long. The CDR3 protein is CASSSGTLNTEAFF. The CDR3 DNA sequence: TGTGCCAGCAGCTCCGGGACCTTAAACACTGAAGCTTTCTTT. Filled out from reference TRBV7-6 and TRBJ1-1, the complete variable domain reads GAGVSQSPRYKVTKRGQDVALRCDPISGHVSLYWYRQALGQGPEFLTYFNYEAQQDKSGLPNDRFSAERPEGSISTLTIQRTEQRDSAMYRCASSSGTLNTEAFFGQGTRLTVV.

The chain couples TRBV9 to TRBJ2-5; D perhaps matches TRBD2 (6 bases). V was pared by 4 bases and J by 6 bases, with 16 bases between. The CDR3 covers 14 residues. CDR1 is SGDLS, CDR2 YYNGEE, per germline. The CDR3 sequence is CASSPRLVPQTQYF. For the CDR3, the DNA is TGTGCCAGCAGCCCTCGACTAGTCCCGCAGACCCAGTACTTC.

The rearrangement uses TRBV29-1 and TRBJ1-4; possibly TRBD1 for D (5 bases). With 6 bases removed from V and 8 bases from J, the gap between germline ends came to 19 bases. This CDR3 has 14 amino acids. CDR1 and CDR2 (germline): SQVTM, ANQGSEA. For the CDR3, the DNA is TGCAGCGTGAGAAGGGGCTCCCAGGAAGAAAAACTGTTTTTT. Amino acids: CSVRRGSQEEKLFF.

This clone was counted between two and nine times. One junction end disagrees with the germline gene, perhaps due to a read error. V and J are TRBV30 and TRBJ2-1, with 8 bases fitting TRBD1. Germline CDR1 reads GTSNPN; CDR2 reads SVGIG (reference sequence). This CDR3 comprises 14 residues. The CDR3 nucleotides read TGTGCCTGGCTCTTCACTGGACAGGGACCACCCGGGGTCTTC. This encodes CAWLFTGQGPPGVF.

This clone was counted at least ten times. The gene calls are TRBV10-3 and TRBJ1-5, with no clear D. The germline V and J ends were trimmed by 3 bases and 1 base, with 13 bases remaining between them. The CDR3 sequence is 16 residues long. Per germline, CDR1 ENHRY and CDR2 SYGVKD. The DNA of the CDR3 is TGTGCCATCAGTGATATTAGAGGACCGAGCAATCAGCCCCAGCATTTT. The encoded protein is CAISDIRGPSNQPQHF.

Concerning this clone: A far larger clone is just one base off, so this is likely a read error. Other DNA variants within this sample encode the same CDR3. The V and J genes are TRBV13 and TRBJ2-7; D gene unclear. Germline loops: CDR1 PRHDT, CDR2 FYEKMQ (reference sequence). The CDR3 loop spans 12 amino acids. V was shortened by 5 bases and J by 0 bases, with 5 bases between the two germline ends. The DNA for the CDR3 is TGTGCCAGCAGCCTGAGCTCCTACGAGCAGTACTTC. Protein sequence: CASSLSSYEQYF.

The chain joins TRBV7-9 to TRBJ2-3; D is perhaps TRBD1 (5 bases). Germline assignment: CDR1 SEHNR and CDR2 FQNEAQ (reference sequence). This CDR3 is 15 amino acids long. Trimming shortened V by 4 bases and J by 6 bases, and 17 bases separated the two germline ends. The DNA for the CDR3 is TGTGCCAGCAGCTCGGAAGGACACGGTGGGGATACGCAGTATTTT. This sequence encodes CASSSEGHGGDTQYF. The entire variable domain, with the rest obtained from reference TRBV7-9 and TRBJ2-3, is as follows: DTGVSQNPRHKITKRGQNVTFRCDPISEHNRLYWYRQTLGQGPEFLTYFQNEAQLEKSRLLSDRFSAERPKGSFSTLEIQRTEQGDSAMYLCASSSEGHGGDTQYFGPGTRLTVL.

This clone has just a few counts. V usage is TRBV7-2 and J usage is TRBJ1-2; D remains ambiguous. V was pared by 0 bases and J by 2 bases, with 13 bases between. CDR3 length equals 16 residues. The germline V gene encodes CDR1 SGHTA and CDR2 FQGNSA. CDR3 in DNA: TGTGCCAGCAGCTTAGCGCATCAGAACCCGAACTATGGCTACACCTTC. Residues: CASSLAHQNPNYGYTF.

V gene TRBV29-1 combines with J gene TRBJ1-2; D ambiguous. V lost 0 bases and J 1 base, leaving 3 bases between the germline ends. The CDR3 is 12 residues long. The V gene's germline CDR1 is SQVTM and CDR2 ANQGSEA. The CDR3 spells CSVEEFNYGYTF. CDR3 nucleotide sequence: TGCAGCGTTGAAGAATTTAACTATGGCTACACCTTC.

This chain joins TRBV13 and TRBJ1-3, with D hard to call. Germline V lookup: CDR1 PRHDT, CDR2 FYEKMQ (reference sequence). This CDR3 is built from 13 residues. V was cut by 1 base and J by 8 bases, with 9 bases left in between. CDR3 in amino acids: CASSLEASDTIYF. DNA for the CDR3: TGTGCCAGCAGCTTAGAAGCTTCGGACACCATATATTTT.

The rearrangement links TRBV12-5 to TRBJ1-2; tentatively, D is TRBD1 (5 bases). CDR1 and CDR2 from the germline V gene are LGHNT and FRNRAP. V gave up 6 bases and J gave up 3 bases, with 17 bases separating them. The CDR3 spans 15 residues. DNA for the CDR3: TGTGCTAGTGGCCCCCCCTTCGGGGCGGACTATGGCTACACCTTC. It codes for CASGPPFGADYGYTF.

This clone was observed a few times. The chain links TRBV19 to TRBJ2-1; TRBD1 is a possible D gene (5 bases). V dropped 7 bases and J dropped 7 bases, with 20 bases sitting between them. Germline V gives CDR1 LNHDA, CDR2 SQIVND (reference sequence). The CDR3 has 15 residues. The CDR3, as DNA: TGTGCCAGTACCCTAGAGGCAGGGTTAACTAATGAGCAGTTCTTC. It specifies CASTLEAGLTNEQFF.

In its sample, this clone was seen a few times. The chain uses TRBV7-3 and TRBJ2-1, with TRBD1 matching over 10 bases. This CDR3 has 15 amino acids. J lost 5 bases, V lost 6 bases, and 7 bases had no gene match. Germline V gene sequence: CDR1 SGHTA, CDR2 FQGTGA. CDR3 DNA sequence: TGTGCCAGCAGTTTTTGGGGACAGGGGAACAATGAGCAGTTCTTC. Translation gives CASSFWGQGNNEQFF.

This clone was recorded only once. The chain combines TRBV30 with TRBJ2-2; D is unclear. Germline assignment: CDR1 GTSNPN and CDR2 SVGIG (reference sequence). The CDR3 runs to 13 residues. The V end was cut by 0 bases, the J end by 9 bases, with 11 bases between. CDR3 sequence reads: CAWSVSLRRELFF. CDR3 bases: TGTGCCTGGAGTGTATCCCTCCGTCGGGAGCTGTTTTTT.

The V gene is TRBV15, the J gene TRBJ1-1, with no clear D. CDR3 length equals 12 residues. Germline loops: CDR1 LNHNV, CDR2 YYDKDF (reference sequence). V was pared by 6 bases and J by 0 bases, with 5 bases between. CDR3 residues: CATSTLNTEAFF. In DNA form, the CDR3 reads TGTGCCACCAGTACCCTGAACACTGAAGCTTTCTTT.